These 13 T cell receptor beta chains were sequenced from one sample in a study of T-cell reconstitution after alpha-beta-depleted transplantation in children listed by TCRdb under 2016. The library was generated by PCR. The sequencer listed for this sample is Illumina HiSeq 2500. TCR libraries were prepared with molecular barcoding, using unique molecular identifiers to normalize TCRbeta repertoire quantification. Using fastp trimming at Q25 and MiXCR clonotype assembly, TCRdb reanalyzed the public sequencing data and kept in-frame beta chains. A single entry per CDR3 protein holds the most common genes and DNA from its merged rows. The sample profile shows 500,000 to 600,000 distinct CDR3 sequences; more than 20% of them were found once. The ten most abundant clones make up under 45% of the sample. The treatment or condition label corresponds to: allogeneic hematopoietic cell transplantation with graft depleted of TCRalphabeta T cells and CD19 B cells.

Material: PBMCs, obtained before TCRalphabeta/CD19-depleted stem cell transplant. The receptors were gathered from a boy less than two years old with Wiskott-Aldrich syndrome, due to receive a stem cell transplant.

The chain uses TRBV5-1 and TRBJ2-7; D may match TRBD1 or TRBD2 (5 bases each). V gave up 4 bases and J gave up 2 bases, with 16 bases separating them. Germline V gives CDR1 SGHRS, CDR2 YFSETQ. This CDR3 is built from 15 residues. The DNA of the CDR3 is TGCGCCAGCAGCCCCACGGGGCTAGCCCCCTACGAGCAGTACTTC. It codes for CASSPTGLAPYEQYF.

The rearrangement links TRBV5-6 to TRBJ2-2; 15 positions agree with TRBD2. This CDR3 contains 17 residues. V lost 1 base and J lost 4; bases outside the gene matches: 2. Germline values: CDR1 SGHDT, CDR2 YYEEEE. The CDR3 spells CASSLRTSGRATGELFF. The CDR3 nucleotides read TGTGCCAGCAGCTTGCGGACTAGCGGGAGGGCCACCGGGGAGCTGTTTTTT. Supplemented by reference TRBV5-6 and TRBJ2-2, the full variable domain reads DAGVTQSPTHLIKTRGQQVTLRCSPKSGHDTVSWYQQALGQGPQFIFQYYEEEERQRGNFPDRFSGHQFPNYSSELNVNALLLGDSALYLCASSLRTSGRATGELFFGEGSRLTVL.

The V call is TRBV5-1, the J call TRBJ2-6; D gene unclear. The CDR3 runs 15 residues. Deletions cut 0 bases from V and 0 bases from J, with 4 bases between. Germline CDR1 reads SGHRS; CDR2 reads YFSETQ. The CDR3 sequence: CASSLAPSGANVLTF. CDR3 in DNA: TGCGCCAGCAGCTTGGCCCCCTCTGGGGCCAACGTCCTGACTTTC.

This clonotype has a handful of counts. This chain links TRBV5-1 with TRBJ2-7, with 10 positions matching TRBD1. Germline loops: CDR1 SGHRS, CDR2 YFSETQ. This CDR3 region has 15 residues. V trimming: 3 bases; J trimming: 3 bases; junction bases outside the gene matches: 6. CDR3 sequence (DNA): TGCGCCAGCAGCTACGGGACAGGGGTAAACTACGAGCAGTACTTC. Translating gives CASSYGTGVNYEQYF.

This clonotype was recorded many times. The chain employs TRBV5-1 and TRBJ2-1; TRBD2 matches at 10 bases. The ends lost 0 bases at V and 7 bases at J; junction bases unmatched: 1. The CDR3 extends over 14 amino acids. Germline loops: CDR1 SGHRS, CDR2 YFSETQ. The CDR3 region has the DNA TGCGCCAGCAGCTTGGTACTAGCGGGAAATGAGCAGTTCTTC. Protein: CASSLVLAGNEQFF.

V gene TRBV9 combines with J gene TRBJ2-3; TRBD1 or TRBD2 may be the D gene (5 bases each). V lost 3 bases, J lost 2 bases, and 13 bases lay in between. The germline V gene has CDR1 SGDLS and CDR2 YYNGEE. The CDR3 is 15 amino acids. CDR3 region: CASSAGTTNTDTQYF. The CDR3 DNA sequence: TGTGCCAGCAGCGCGGGGACCACAAACACAGATACGCAGTATTTT.

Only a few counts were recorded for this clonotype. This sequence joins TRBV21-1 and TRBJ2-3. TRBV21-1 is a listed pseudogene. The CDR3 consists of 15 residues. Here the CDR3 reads CASSKERNHPDTQYF. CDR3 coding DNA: TGTGCCAGCAGCAAAGAGCGGAATCATCCAGATACGCAGTATTTT.

As DNA, the CDR3 is TGCGCCAGCAGCTTGGGCGGCGGCGGGAGAAGAGGAGAGACCCAGTACTTC. Its translation: CASSLGGGGRRGETQYF. The chain combines TRBV5-1 with TRBJ2-5, with 7 bases aligning to TRBD2. The CDR3 has 17 amino acids. CDR1 is SGHRS, CDR2 YFSETQ, per germline. The V segment lost 0 bases and the J segment 4 bases; nucleotides outside the gene matches: 12.

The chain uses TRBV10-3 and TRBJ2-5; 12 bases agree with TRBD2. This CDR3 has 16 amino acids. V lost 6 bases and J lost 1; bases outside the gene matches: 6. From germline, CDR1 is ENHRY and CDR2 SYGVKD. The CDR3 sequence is CAIRSGTSGFQETQYF. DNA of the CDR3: TGTGCCATCAGGTCCGGGACTAGCGGGTTCCAAGAGACCCAGTACTTC.

CDR3 sequence: CASSLSSGRVNEQFF. The CDR3 nucleotides read TGTGCCAGCAGCCTATCTAGCGGGAGGGTCAATGAGCAGTTCTTC. The chain uses TRBV7-8 and TRBJ2-1; 12 bases line up with TRBD2. The ends lost 5 bases at V and 6 bases at J; junction bases unmatched: 5. CDR1 is SGHVS, CDR2 FQNEAQ, per germline. This CDR3 contains 15 residues. Variable domain in full (rest from reference TRBV7-8 and TRBJ2-1): GAGVSQSPRYKVAKRGQDVALRCDPISGHVSLFWYQQALGQGPEFLTYFQNEAQLDKSGLPSDRFFAERPEGSVSTLKIQRTQQEDSAVYLCASSLSSGRVNEQFFGPGTRLTVL.

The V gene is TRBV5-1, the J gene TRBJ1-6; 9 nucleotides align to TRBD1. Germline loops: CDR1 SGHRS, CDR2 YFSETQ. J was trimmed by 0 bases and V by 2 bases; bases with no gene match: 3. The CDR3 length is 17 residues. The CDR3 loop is CASSFGTGSSYNSPLHF. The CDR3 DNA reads TGCGCCAGCAGCTTTGGGACAGGGAGCTCCTATAATTCACCCCTCCACTTT.

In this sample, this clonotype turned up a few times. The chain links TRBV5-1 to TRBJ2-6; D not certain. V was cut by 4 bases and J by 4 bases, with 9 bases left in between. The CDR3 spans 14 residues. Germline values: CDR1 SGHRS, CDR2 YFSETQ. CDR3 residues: CASSALTGANVLTF. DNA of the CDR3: TGCGCCAGCAGCGCCCTAACAGGGGCCAACGTCCTGACTTTC.

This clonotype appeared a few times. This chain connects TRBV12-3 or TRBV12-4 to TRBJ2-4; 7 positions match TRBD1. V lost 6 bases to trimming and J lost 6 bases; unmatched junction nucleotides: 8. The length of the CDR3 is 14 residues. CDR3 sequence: CASSPGTVLNIQYF. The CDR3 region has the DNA TGTGCCAGCAGCCCCGGGACAGTTTTAAACATTCAGTACTTC.